Presented here are 16 T cell receptor beta chains from one specimen sequenced in a study of CD8+CD57+ T cells in acquired aplastic anemia. Using genomic DNA as the template, TCR beta VDJ and CDR3 profiling was carried out. TCRdb fed the reads into MiXCR, producing one record per CDR3 protein. The sample has about 190,000 distinct CDR3 sequences; approximately 52% are singletons. The sequenced sample was sorted CD4+, CD8+, or CD8+CD57+ T cells (not recorded which) from PBMCs. Receptors originate from a human donor in good health, serving as a control.

J is TRBJ1-2 and V is TRBV29-1; possible D gene TRBD1, 6 bases. There are 14 residues in the CDR3. Germline lookup yields CDR1 SQVTM and CDR2 ANQGSEA. V dropped 1 base and J dropped 0 bases, with 9 bases sitting between them. CDR3 in amino acids: CSVEVTGPNYGYTF. CDR3 coding DNA: TGCAGCGTTGAAGTCACAGGGCCTAACTATGGCTACACCTTC.

The chain joins TRBV20-1 to TRBJ1-5; the D is unclear. This CDR3 spans 12 amino acids. Trimming cost V 8 bases and J 6 bases, with 14 bases left between them. Germline lookup yields CDR1 DFQATT and CDR2 SNEGSKA (reference sequence). CDR3 in amino acids: CSIGKTGQPQHF. DNA for the CDR3: TGCAGTATAGGGAAAACGGGTCAGCCCCAGCATTTT.

The sample holds many counts of this clonotype. The V call is TRBV6-5, the J call TRBJ1-1; possibly TRBD1 for D (5 bases). V was trimmed by 2 bases and J by 4 bases, leaving 11 bases between them. Germline V CDR1 and CDR2: MNHEY, SVGAGI. The CDR3 extends over 14 amino acids. The CDR3 reads CASSYRGRSTEAFF. DNA of the CDR3: TGTGCCAGCAGTTACAGGGGACGCTCCACTGAAGCTTTCTTT.

Ten or more counts support this clonotype. The chain couples TRBV10-3 to TRBJ1-1, with no clear D. There are 13 residues in the CDR3. Looked up from germline, CDR1 is ENHRY and CDR2 is SYGVKD. Trimming left V 0 bases short and J 8 bases short, with 10 bases between. CDR3 bases: TGTGCCATCAGTGAGTCGGTGTTACCCGAAGCTTTCTTT. This codes for CAISESVLPEAFF.

The chain has TRBV7-3 and TRBJ2-3; D gene uncertain. Trimming shortened V by 0 bases and J by 2 bases, and 6 bases separated the two germline ends. Germline CDR1 SGHTA, CDR2 FQGTGA. This CDR3 region has 14 residues. The CDR3 loop reads CASSLTQNTDTQYF. CDR3 in DNA: TGTGCCAGCAGCTTAACTCAGAACACAGATACGCAGTATTTT.

There are a few counts of this clonotype. Being one base from a much bigger clone, this may be a read error. The chain combines TRBV7-3 with TRBJ2-6; D is uncertain. The length of the CDR3 is 17 residues. The germline CDR1 and CDR2 sequences are SGHTA and FQGTGA. CDR3 protein: CAGSKSQVGSGANVLTF. In DNA form, the CDR3 reads TGTGCCGGCAGTAAATCCCAGGTTGGCTCTGGGGCCAACGTCCTGACTTTC.

The chain joins TRBV25-1 to TRBJ1-1; no firm D call. With 3 bases removed from V and 5 bases from J, the gap between germline ends came to 13 bases. Germline CDR1 MGHDK, CDR2 SYGVNS. The CDR3 is 14 amino acids. For the CDR3, the DNA is TGTGCCAGCAGTGAGCCCGGGCCGAGGACTGAAGCTTTCTTT. It specifies CASSEPGPRTEAFF.

The rearrangement uses TRBV13 and TRBJ1-1; no reliable D call. CDR3 length equals 14 residues. The V gene lost 2 bases and the J gene lost 7 bases, with 14 bases spanning the gap. Germline V gene sequence: CDR1 PRHDT, CDR2 FYEKMQ (reference sequence). The CDR3 spells CASSLPPPSREAFF. The DNA of the CDR3 is TGTGCCAGCAGCTTACCCCCACCGAGCCGTGAAGCTTTCTTT.

This chain joins TRBV5-6 and TRBJ1-4; 7 positions agree with TRBD1. This CDR3 has 13 residues. V shed 4 bases, J shed 6 bases, and the junction held 3 bases outside the gene matches. Germline V lookup: CDR1 SGHDT, CDR2 YYEEEE. Written as DNA, the CDR3 is TGTGCCAGCAGCACCGGGACAGATGAAAAACTGTTTTTT. Protein sequence: CASSTGTDEKLFF.

By share, this clonotype ranks as medium-sized. The V and J genes are TRBV7-9 and TRBJ2-7; a possible D gene is TRBD2 (7 bases). CDR1 is SEHNR and CDR2 is FQNEAQ in the germline V gene (reference sequence). The CDR3 runs 13 residues. Trimming took off 2 bases at V and 3 bases at J, with 8 bases between the two ends. CDR3 in DNA: TGTGCCAGCAGCTTAAGGGGGGGCTACGAGCAGTACTTC. As protein: CASSLRGGYEQYF.

The chain is built from TRBV25-1 and TRBJ2-3; D is perhaps TRBD1 or TRBD2 (6 bases each). This CDR3 comprises 15 residues. V was pared by 6 bases and J by 4 bases, with 17 bases between. Per germline, CDR1 MGHDK and CDR2 SYGVNS. The CDR3 coding sequence is TGTGCCAGCAGCCTAGTGGGGGGCCCTGCAGATACGCAGTATTTT. Its protein product is CASSLVGGPADTQYF.

About this clonotype: Being one base from a much bigger clone, this may be a read error. The CDR3 here is CASSPRQPYGDEQSF. As DNA, the CDR3 is TGTGCCAGCAGTCCCCGACAGCCGTATGGAGATGAGCAGTCCTTC. The rearrangement links TRBV6-5 to TRBJ2-1, with TRBD1 as a possible D gene (5 bases). This CDR3 comprises 15 residues. Germline CDR1 and CDR2: MNHEY and SVGAGI.

The chain combines TRBV10-2 with TRBJ2-3; 9 nucleotides agree with TRBD2. V lost 7 bases, J lost 1 base, and 6 bases stayed unmatched. The germline V gene has CDR1 WSHSY and CDR2 SAAADI. CDR3 length: 15 residues. The CDR3 DNA sequence: TGCGCCAGCAACCCTAGCGGGAAGTGCACAGATACGCAGTATTTT. Translating it yields CASNPSGKCTDTQYF.

Comments on this clonotype: A read error may account for a junction end that differs from germline. J is TRBJ2-7 and V is TRBV18, with 12 bases that match TRBD1. The CDR3 is 20 residues long. Looked up from germline, CDR1 is KGHSH and CDR2 is LQKENI. The CDR3, as DNA: TGTGCCTGCTCACCTTACTCGGGACAGGGGGCGTATGGGTCATCCTACGAGCAGTACTTC. This codes for CACSPYSGQGAYGSSYEQYF. The variable domain in full, with the rest retrieved from reference TRBV18 and TRBJ2-7, is NAGVMQNPRHLVRRRGQEARLRCSPMKGHSHVYWYRQLPEEGLKFMVYLQKENIIDESGMPKERFSAEFPKEGPSILRIQQVVRGDSAAYFCACSPYSGQGAYGSSYEQYFGPGTRLTVT.

Concerning this clonotype: The junction does not match germline at one end; this may be a read error. J is TRBJ2-5 and V is TRBV19; D may be TRBD1 (5 bases). Germline lookup yields CDR1 LNHDA and CDR2 SQIVND (reference sequence). The CDR3 runs 14 residues. The DNA of the CDR3 is TGCACCAGTAGATCCCAAGGGGCACAAGAGACCCAGTACTTC. It codes for CTSRSQGAQETQYF.

In the case of this clonotype: Germline and junction disagree at one end, which may indicate a read error. The chain has TRBV7-8 and TRBJ1-4; D unresolved. The CDR3 loop spans 13 amino acids. Germline V gene lookup returns CDR1 SGHVS and CDR2 FQNEAQ. The CDR3 sequence is CASSLVEGEPHSF. Here the CDR3 DNA reads TGTGCCAGCAGCTTAGTTGAGGGCGAGCCCCATTCCTTT.